This T cell receptor (beta chain) was observed in a study of blood T cell repertoires in COVID-19. Study as a whole: Nucleic acid was either cDNA or gDNA, and it came from T cells, B-cell-depleted T cells, or PBMCs.

The CDR3 covers 16 residues. Germline CDR1 is MNHEY and CDR2 is SVGEGT. The junction had 6 bases not matched to a gene; V was cut back by 2 bases and J by 5 bases. Per the original data handling: Amplification with reference gene primers provided the estimates of nucleated cell counts. Here immunoSEQ multiplex PCR was the method, and the copy in TCRdb shows in-frame clones only, minus some. The DNA was the basis for D and trimming; V, J and clone size are from that table. This sample carries some 78,000 clones, 65% to 85% of them seen once, and the ten largest clones take roughly 3.5%. The receptor was isolated from a man aged 50 to 59 with acute or convalescent COVID-19. The genes are TRBV6-2 or TRBV6-3 and TRBJ2-1; 10 bases line up with TRBD2. Sequencing was performed on peripheral blood. CDR3 coding DNA: TGTGCCAGCAGTTACCCTAGCGGGGGTTTGAACAATGAGCAGTTCTTC. Translated: CASSYPSGGLNNEQFF.